This T cell receptor beta chain was recovered during a study of tumor and adjacent non-tumor tissue in lung cancer. Germline CDR1 is LGHNT and CDR2 is FRNRAP. Trimming removed 6 bases from V and 5 bases from J, with 10 bases in between. The CDR3 extends over 12 amino acids. This sample's RNA came from whole unsorted tissue. The normal lung tissue was taken more than 3 cm from the tumor edge. There are many counts of this clonotype. TCRbeta libraries were built with three rounds of nested PCR, modified from ARM-PCR. TCRdb called the multiplex PCR reads again in MiXCR, with one record for every CDR3 protein. The repertoire includes 90,000 to 110,000 distinct CDR3 sequences, 62% of them detected once, and around 20% sits in the top ten.

The sequencing sample was made of distant non-tumor lung tissue. V usage is TRBV12-5 and J usage is TRBJ1-1, with D hard to call. The clonotype originates from a man between 60 and 75 years old with non-small cell lung cancer. This CDR3 is CASGYWRTEAFF. The CDR3 nucleotides are TGTGCTAGTGGCTACTGGAGAACTGAAGCTTTCTTT. Together with reference TRBV12-5 and TRBJ1-1, the CDR3 gives the full variable domain: DARVTQTPRHKVTEMGQEVTMRCQPILGHNTVFWYRQTMMQGLELLAYFRNRAPLDDSGMPKDRFSAEMPDATLATLKIQPSEPRDSAVYFCASGYWRTEAFFGQGTRLTVV.